This T cell receptor beta chain originates from a study of cytomegalovirus exposure and HLA in healthy donors. Findings of the study overall: Reports showed the classifier diagnosing cytomegalovirus status with high specificity and sensitivity. For most TCR sequences rarity was the rule, although some public TCRs occurred in many donors. Later work showed greater clonal expansion in HLA-associated TCR beta chains than in equally common others.

V dropped 1 base and J dropped 4; count of bases not matched to a gene: 7. There are 18 residues in the CDR3. Germline CDR1 and CDR2: LGHNA and YNFKEQ. On this clone itself: Its specificity is not known.

Vbeta (60) and Jbeta (13) primers were used in the PCR. Profiled with immunoSEQ multiplex PCR; TCRdb holds only in-frame clones, not every one. This listing includes about 200,000 clones. Sequenced material: PBMCs. The chain employs TRBV4-2 and TRBJ2-2, with 12 bases matching TRBD2. This clonotype was sampled from a boy aged 10-17 years in good health and CMV-seronegative. The CDR3 DNA is TGTGCCAGCAGCCAAGGGGCTAGCGGGGGGGCTTTCACCGGGGAGCTGTTTTTT. As protein: CASSQGASGGAFTGELFF.